The clone carrying this T cell receptor beta chain showed up many times. These data come from a study of response to subunit inactivated influenza vaccine. In TCRdb, the RT-PCR reads were re-called with MiXCR into one record per CDR3 protein. The repertoire holds 150,000 to 200,000 distinct CDR3 sequences, with roughly a tenth as singletons. The sequenced sample was non-naive T cells sorted from PBMCs, obtained roughly 48 days after vaccination. The receptor was isolated from a man in his fifties or sixties who received an inactivated influenza vaccine.

The CDR3 spells CASSQDQSVPYGYTF. CDR3 sequence (DNA): TGCGCCAGCAGCCAAGATCAATCCGTGCCCTATGGCTACACCTTC. The chain carries TRBV4-1 and TRBJ1-2; D is unclear. Germline loops: CDR1 MGHRA, CDR2 YSYEKL. With 0 bases removed from V and 4 bases from J, the gap between germline ends came to 12 bases. The CDR3 covers 15 residues.